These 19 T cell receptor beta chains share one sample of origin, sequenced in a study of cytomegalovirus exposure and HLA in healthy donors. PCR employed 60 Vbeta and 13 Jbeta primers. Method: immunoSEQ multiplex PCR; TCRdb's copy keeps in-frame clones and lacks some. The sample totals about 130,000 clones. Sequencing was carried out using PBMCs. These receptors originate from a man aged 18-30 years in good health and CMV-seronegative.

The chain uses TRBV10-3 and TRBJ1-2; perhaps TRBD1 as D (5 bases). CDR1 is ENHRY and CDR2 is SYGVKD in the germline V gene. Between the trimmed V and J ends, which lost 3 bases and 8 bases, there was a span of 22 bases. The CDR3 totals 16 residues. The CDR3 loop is CAISDPRSGASEGYTF. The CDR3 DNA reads TGTGCCATCAGTGATCCAAGAAGCGGGGCGTCGGAAGGCTACACCTTC.

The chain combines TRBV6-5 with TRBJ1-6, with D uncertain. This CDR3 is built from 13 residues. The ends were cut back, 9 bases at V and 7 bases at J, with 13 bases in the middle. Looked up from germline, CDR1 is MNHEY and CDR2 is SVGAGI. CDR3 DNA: TGTGCCAGTACTGCCAGCGAGAATTCACCCCTCCACTTT. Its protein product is CASTASENSPLHF.

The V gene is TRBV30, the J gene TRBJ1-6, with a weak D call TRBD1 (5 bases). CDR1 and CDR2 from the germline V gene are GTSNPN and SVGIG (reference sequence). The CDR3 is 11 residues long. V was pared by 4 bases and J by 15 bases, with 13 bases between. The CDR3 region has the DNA TGTGCCTGGAATCACGGGGGGGTCCTCCACTTT. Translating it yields CAWNHGGVLHF.

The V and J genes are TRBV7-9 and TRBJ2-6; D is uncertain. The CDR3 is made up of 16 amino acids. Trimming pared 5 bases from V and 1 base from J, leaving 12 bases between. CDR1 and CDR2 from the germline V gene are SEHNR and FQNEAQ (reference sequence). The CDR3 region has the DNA TGTGCCAGCAGCCCCCGCGGTGGGTCTGGGGCCAACGTCCTGACTTTC. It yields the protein CASSPRGGSGANVLTF.

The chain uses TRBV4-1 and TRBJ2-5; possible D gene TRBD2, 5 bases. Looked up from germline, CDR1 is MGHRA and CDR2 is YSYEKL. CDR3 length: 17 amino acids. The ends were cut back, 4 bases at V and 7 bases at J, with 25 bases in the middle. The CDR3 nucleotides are TGCGCCAGCAGCCGAAACGGCGGGTCCAAGAGCCGGTGGACCCAGTACTTC. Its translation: CASSRNGGSKSRWTQYF.

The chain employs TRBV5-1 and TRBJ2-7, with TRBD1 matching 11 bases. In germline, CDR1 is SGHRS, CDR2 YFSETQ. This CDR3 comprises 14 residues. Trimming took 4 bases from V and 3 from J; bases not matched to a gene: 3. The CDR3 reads CASSAGTGGYEQYF. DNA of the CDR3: TGCGCCAGCAGCGCCGGGACAGGGGGCTACGAGCAGTACTTC.

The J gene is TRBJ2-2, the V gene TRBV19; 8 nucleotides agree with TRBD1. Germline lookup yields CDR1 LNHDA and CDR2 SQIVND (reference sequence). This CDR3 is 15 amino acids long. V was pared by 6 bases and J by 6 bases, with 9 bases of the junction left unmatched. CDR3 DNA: TGTGCCAGTAGCCCCCGACAGGGGAGTCCCGGGGAGCTGTTTTTT. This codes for CASSPRQGSPGELFF.

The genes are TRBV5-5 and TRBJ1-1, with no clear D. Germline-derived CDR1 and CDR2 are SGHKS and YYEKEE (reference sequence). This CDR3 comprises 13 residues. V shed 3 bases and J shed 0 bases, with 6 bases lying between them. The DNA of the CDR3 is TGTGCCAGCAGCTACGACATGAACACTGAAGCTTTCTTT. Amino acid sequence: CASSYDMNTEAFF.

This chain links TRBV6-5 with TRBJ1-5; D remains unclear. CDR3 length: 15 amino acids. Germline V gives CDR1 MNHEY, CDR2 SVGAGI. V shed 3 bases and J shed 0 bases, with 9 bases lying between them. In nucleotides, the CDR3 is TGTGCCAGCAGTTATGCCAGGAATAGCAATCAGCCCCAGCATTTT. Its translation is CASSYARNSNQPQHF.

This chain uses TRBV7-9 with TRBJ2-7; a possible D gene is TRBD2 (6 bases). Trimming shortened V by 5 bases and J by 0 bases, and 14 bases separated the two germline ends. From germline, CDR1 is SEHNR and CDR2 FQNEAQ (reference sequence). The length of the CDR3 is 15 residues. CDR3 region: CASSRQGGSSYEQYF. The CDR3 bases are TGTGCCAGCAGCCGCCAGGGAGGAAGCTCCTACGAGCAGTACTTC.

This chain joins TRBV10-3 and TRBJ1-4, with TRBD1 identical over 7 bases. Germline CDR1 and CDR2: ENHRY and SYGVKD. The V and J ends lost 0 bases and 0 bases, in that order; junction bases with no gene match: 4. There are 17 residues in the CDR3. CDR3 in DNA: TGTGCCATCAGTGAGTCGAACAGGGGAGCAACTAATGAAAAACTGTTTTTT. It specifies CAISESNRGATNEKLFF.

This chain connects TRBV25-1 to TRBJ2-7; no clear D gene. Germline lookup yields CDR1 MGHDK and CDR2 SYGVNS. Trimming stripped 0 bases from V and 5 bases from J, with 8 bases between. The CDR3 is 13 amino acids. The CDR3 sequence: CASSEYLTDEQYF. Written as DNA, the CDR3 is TGTGCCAGCAGTGAATATCTAACAGACGAGCAGTACTTC.

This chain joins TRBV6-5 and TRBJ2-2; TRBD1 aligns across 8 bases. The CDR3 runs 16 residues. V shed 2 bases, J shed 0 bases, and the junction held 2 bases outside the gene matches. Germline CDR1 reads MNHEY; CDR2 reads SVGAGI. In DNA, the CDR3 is TGTGCCAGCAGTTACCTACAGGGGGCGAACACCGGGGAGCTGTTTTTT. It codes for CASSYLQGANTGELFF.

CDR3 sequence (DNA): TGCGCCAGCAGCCGAGCGTATAACTATGGCTACACCTTC. This sequence encodes CASSRAYNYGYTF. This chain links TRBV4-1 with TRBJ1-2; D gene unclear. The V gene lost 4 bases and the J gene lost 1 base, with 7 bases spanning the gap. CDR1 is MGHRA, CDR2 YSYEKL, per germline. The CDR3 extends over 13 amino acids.

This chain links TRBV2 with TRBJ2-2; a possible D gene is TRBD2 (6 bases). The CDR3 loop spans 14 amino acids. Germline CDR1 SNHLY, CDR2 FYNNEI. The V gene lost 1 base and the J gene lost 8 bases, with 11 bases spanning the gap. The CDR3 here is CASSEEWLAGELFF. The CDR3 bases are TGTGCCAGCAGTGAAGAGTGGCTAGCGGGGGAGCTGTTTTTT. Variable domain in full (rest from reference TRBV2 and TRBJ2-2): EPEVTQTPSHQVTQMGQEVILRCVPISNHLYFYWYRQILGQKVEFLVSFYNNEISEKSEIFDDQFSVERPDGSNFTLKIRSTKLEDSAMYFCASSEEWLAGELFFGEGSRLTVL.

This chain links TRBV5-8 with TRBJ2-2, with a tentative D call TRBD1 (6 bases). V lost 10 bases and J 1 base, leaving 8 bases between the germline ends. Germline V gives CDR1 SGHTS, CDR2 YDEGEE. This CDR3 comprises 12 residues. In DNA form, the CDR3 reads TGTGCCGTAGGGGGGAACACCGGGGAGCTGTTTTTT. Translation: CAVGGNTGELFF.

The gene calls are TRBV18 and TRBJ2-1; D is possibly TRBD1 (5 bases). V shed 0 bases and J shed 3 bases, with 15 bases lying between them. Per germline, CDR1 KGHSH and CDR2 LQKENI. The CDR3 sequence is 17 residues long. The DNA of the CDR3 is TGTGCCAGCTCACCACCGGCGGACCAGGGTCGCTACAATGAGCAGTTCTTC. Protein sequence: CASSPPADQGRYNEQFF.

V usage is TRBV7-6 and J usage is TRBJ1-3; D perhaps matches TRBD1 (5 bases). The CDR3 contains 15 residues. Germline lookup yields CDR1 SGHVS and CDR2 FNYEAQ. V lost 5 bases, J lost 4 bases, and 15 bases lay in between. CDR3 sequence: CASSRSGGDGNTIYF. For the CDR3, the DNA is TGTGCCAGCAGCCGCTCGGGGGGGGACGGAAACACCATATATTTT.

The CDR3 sequence is CATSVGQGGQPQHF. The CDR3 DNA reads as TGTGCCACCAGCGTAGGACAGGGGGGCCAGCCCCAGCATTTT. The chain recombines TRBV15 with TRBJ1-5, with 10 bases identical to TRBD1. There are 14 residues in the CDR3. Germline V gene sequence: CDR1 LNHNV, CDR2 YYDKDF (reference sequence). J gave up 7 bases and V 5 bases, and 5 bases lay outside the gene matches. Complete variable domain (other parts from reference TRBV15 and TRBJ1-5): DAMVIQNPRYQVTQFGKPVTLSCSQTLNHNVMYWYQQKSSQAPKLLFHYYDKDFNNEADTPDNFQSRRPNTSFCFLDIRSPGLGDTAMYLCATSVGQGGQPQHFGDGTRLSIL.